This T cell receptor (beta chain) comes out of a study of T cells in Graves' hyperthyroidism and ophthalmopathy. Study as a whole: Blood from the periphery was taken at initial diagnosis, before any treatment.

Using RNA transcripts as the source, TCR beta CDR3 regions were amplified. The HTBI primer set drove a first-round RT-PCR of the TCR CDR3. From the multiplex PCR reads, TCRdb called clonotypes with MiXCR, one entry per CDR3 protein. The sample shows 340,000 or so distinct CDR3 sequences, roughly a fifth of them seen only once. Broader study findings: A model built on 13 V-J features separated ophthalmopathy from stable hyperthyroidism.

Comment on this clonotype: Its antigen is as yet unknown.

V lost 3 bases, J lost 1 base, and 4 bases lay in between. The CDR3 extends over 13 amino acids. Germline values: CDR1 ENHRY, CDR2 SYGVKD. V and J are TRBV10-3 and TRBJ1-5; D uncertain. Specimen: blood. This receptor was taken from a woman aged 45-65 years with Graves' hyperthyroidism. CDR3: CAISDYSNQPQHF. DNA for the CDR3: TGTGCCATCAGTGATTACAGCAATCAGCCCCAGCATTTT.